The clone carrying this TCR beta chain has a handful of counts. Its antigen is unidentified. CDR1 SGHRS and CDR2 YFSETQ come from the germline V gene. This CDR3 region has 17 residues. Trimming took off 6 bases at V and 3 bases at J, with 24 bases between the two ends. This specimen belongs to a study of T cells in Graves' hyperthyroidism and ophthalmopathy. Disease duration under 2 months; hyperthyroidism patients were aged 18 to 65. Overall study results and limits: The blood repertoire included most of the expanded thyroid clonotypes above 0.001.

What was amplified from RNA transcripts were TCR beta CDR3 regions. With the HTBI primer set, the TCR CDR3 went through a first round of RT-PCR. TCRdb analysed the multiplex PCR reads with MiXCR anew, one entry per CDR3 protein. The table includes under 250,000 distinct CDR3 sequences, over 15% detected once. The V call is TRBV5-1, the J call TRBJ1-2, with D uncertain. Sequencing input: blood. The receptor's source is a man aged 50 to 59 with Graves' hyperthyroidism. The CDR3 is CASKNTFRAGPDYGYTF. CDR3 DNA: TGCGCCAGCAAGAATACCTTCCGGGCGGGCCCCGACTATGGCTACACCTTC.